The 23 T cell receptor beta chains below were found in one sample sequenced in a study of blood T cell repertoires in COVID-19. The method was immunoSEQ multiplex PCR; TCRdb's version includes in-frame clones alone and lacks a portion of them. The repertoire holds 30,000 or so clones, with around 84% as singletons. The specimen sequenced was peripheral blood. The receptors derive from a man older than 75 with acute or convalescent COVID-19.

CDR3 amino acids: CASSTSQGGLGEQYF. The CDR3 DNA is TGTGCCAGCAGTACATCGCAGGGGGGCCTCGGGGAGCAGTACTTC. The J gene is TRBJ2-7, the V gene TRBV6-6, with D tentatively TRBD1 (7 bases). This CDR3 contains 15 residues. The germline V gene has CDR1 MNHNY and CDR2 SVGAGI (reference sequence). V dropped 5 bases and J dropped 7 bases, with 21 bases sitting between them.

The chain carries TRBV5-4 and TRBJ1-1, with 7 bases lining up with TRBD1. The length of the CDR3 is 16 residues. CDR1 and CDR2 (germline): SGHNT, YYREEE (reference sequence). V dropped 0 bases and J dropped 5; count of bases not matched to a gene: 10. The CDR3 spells CASSLGGAEQGTEAFF. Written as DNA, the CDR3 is TGTGCCAGCAGCTTGGGGGGTGCGGAACAGGGGACTGAAGCTTTCTTT. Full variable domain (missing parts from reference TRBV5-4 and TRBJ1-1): ETGVTQSPTHLIKTRGQQVTLRCSSQSGHNTVSWYQQALGQGPQFIFQYYREEENGRGNFPPRFSGLQFPNYSSELNVNALELDDSALYLCASSLGGAEQGTEAFFGQGTRLTVV.

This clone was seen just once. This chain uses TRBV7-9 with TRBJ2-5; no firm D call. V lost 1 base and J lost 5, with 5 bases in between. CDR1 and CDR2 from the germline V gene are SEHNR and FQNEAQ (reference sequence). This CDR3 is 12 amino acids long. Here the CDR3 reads CASSLGLETQYF. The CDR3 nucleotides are TGTGCCAGCAGCTTAGGTCTGGAGACCCAGTACTTC.

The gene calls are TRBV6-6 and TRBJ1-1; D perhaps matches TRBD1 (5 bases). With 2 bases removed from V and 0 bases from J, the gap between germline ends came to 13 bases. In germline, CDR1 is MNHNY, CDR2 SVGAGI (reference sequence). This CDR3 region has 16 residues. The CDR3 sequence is CASSYPQGSMNTEAFF. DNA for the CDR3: TGTGCCAGCAGTTACCCCCAGGGATCGATGAACACTGAAGCTTTCTTT.

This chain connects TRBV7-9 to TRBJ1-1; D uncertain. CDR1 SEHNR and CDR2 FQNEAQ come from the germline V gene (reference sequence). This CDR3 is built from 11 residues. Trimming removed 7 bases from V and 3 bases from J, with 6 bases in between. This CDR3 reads CASTADTEAFF. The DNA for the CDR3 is TGTGCCAGCACGGCGGACACTGAAGCTTTCTTT.

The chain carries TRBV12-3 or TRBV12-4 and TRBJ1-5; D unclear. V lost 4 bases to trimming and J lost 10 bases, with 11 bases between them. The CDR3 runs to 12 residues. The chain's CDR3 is CASSWEGSPQHF. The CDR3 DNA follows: TGTGCCAGCAGTTGGGAGGGCAGCCCCCAGCATTTT.

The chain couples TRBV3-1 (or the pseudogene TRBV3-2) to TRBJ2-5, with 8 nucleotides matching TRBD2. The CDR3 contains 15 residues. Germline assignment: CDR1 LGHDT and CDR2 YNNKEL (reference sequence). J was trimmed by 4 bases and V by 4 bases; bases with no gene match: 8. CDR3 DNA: TGTGCCAGCAGCCCGGGGACTAGGATATCAGAGACCCAGTACTTC. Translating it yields CASSPGTRISETQYF.

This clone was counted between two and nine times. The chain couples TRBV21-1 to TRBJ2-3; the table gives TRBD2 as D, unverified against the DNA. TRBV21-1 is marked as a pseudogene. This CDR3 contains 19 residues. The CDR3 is CASSKLASQLAGGADTQYF. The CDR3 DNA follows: TGTGCCAGCAGCAAATTAGCGTCCCAACTAGCGGGGGGCGCCGATACGCAGTATTTT.

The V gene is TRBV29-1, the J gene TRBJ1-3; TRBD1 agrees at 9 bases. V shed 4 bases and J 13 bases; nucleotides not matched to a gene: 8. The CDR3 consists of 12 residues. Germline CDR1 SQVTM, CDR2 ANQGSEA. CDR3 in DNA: TGCAGCGTTGCAAATCCGGGACAGGGTATATATTTT. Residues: CSVANPGQGIYF.

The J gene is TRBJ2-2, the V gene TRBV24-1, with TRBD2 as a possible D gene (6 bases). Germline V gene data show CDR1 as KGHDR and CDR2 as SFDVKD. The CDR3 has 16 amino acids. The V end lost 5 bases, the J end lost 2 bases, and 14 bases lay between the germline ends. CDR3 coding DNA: TGTGCCACCAGTGGTGGCGGGACGGCCAACACCGGGGAGCTGTTTTTT. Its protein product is CATSGGGTANTGELFF.

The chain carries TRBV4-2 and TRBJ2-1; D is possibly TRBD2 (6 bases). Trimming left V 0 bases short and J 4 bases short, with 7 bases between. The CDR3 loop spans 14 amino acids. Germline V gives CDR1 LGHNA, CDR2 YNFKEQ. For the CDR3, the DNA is TGTGCCAGCAGCCAAGAGCGGGATTACAATGAGCAGTTCTTC. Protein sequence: CASSQERDYNEQFF.

CDR3 DNA: TGTGCCAGCAGCCAGGGAGGGACGGGGGGGATGGCAGATACGCAGTATTTT. Amino acid sequence: CASSQGGTGGMADTQYF. This sequence joins TRBV3-1 (or the pseudogene TRBV3-2) and TRBJ2-3; 8 nucleotides align to TRBD2. Germline trimming cut 3 bases from V and 4 bases from J; bases unmatched to any gene: 12. There are 17 residues in the CDR3. Germline V gene data show CDR1 as LGHDT and CDR2 as YNNKEL (reference sequence).

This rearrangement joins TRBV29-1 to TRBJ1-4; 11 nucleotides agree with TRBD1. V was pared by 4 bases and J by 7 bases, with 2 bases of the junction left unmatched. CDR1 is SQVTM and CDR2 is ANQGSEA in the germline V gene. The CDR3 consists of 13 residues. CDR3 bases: TGCAGCGTTGGAGGGACAGGGGGTGAAAAACTGTTTTTT. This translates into CSVGGTGGEKLFF.

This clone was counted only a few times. The CDR3 loop reads CASSFGAGGTQGEAFF. The CDR3 bases are TGCGCCAGCAGCTTTGGGGCCGGGGGGACACAAGGTGAAGCTTTCTTT. This chain links TRBV5-1 with TRBJ1-1; tentatively, D is TRBD1 (6 bases). CDR3 size: 16 residues. In germline, CDR1 is SGHRS, CDR2 YFSETQ. V was trimmed by 2 bases and J by 7 bases, leaving 21 bases between them.

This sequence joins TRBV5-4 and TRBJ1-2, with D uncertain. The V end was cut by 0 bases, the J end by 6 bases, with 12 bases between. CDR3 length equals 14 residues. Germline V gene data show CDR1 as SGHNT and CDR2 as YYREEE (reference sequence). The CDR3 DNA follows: TGTGCCAGCAGCTTGGTGAGGGATATGGATGGCTACACCTTC. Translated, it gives CASSLVRDMDGYTF.

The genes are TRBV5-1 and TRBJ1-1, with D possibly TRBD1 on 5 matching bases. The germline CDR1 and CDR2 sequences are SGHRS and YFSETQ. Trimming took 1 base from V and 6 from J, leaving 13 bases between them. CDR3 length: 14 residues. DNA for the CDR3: TGCGCCAGCAGCTTGCGGCCAGGGACTCCTGAAGCTTTCTTT. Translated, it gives CASSLRPGTPEAFF.

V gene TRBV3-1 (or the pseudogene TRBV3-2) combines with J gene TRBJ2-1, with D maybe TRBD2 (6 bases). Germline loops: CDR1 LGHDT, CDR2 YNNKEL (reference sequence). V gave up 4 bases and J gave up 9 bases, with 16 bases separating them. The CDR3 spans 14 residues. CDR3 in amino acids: CASSPRSGGFEQFF. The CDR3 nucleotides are TGTGCCAGCAGCCCCAGAAGTGGGGGGTTTGAGCAGTTCTTC.

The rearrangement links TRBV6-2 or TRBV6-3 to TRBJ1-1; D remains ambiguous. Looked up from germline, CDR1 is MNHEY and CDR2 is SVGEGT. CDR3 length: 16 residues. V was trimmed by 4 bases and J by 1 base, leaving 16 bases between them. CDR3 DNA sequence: TGTGCCAGCAGTTCCCTATTACCCTCTGGGAACACTGAAGCTTTCTTT. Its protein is CASSSLLPSGNTEAFF.

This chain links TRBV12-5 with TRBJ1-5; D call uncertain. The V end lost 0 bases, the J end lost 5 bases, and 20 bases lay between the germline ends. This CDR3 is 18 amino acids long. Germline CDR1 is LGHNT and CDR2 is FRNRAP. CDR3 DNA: TGTGCTAGTGGTTTGGTCATTTTGGGGAGGGTGAAAGATCAGCCCCAGCATTTT. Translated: CASGLVILGRVKDQPQHF.

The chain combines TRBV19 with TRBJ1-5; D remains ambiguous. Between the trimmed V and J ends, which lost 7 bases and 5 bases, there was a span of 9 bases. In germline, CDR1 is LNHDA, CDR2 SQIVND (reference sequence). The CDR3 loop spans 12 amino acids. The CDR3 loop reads CASKEGDQPQHF. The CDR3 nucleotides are TGTGCCAGTAAAGAGGGAGATCAGCCCCAGCATTTT.

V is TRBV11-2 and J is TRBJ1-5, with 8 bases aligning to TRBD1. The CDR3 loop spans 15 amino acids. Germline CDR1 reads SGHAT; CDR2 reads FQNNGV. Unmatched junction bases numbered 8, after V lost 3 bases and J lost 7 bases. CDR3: CASSFRGQGNQPQHF. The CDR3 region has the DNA TGTGCCAGCAGCTTTCGAGGACAGGGTAACCAGCCCCAGCATTTT.

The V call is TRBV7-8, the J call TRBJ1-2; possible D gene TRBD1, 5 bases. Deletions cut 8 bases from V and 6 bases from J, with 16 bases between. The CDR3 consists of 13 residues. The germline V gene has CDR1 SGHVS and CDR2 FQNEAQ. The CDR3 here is CASCPPGVHGYTF. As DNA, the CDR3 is TGTGCCAGCTGCCCCCCGGGGGTGCATGGCTACACCTTC.

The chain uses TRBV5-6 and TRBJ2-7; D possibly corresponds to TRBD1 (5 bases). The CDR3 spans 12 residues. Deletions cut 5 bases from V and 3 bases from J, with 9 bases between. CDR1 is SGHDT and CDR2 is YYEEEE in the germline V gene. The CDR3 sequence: CASRNQGYEQYF. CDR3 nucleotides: TGTGCCAGCAGAAACCAGGGCTACGAGCAGTACTTC.